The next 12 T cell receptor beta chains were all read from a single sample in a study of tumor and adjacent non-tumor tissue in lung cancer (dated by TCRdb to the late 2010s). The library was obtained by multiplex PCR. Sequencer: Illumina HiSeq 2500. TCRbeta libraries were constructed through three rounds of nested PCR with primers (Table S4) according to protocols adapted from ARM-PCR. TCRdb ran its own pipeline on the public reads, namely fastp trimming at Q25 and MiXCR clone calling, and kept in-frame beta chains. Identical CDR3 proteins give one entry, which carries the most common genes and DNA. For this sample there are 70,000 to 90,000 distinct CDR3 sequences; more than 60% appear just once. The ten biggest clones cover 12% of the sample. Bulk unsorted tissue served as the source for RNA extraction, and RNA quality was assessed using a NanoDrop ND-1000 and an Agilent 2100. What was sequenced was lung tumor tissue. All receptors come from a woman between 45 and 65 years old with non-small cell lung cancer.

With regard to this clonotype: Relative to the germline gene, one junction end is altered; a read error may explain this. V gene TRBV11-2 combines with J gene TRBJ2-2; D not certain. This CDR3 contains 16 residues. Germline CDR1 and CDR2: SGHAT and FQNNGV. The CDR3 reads CASSLVPQRSTRELFF. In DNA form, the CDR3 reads TGTGCCAGTAGTTTAGTCCCCCAGCGTAGCACCAGGGAGCTGTTTTTT.

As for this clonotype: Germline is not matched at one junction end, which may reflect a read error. CDR3 sequence: CASPGPSSGNSIYF. The CDR3, as DNA: TGTGCCAGCCCGGGACCGAGCTCTGGAAACTCCATATATTTC. This rearrangement joins TRBV6-1 to TRBJ1-3, with a possible D match to TRBD1 (5 bases). The CDR3 is 14 amino acids. The germline V gene encodes CDR1 MNHNS and CDR2 SASEGT.

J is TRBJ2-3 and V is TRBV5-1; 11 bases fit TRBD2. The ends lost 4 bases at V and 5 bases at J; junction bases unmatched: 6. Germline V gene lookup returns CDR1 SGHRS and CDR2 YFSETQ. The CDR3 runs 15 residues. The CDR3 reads CASSKGLADIDTQYF. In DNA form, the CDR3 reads TGCGCCAGCAGCAAGGGACTAGCGGACATAGATACGCAGTATTTT.

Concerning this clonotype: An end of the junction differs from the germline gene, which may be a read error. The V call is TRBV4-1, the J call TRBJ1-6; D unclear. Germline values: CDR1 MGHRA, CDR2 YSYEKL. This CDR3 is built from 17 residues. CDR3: CASSQVVDRERDSPLQF. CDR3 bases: TGCGCCAGCAGCCAAGTAGTGGATAGGGAGCGGGATTCACCCCTCCAGTTT.

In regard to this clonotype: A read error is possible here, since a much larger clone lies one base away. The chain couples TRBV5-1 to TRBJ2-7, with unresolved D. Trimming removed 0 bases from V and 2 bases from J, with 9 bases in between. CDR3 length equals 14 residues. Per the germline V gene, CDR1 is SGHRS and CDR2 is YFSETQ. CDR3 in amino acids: CASSLAAVTYEQYF. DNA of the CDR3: TGCGCCAGCAGCTTGGCCGCGGTCACCTACGAGCAGTACTTC.

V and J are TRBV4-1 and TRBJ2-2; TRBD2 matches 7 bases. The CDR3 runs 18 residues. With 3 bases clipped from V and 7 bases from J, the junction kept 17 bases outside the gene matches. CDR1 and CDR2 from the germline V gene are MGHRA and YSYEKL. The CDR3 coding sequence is TGCGCCAGCAGCCATGTGGGATCCAGCGGGATATTTGGCGGGGAGCTGTTTTTT. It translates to CASSHVGSSGIFGGELFF.

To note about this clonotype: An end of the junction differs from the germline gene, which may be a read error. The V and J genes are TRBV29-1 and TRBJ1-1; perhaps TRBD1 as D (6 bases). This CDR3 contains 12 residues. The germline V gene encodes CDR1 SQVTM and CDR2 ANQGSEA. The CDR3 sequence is CSAPGQSTEALF. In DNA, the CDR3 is TGCAGCGCCCCTGGACAGTCCACTGAAGCTTTGTTT. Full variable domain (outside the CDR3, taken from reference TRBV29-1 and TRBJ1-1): SAVISQKPSRDICQRGTSLTIQCQVDSQVTMMFWYRQQPGQSLTLIATANQGSEATYESGFVIDKFPISRPNLTFSTLTVSNMSPEDSSIYLCSAPGQSTEALFGQGTRLTVV.

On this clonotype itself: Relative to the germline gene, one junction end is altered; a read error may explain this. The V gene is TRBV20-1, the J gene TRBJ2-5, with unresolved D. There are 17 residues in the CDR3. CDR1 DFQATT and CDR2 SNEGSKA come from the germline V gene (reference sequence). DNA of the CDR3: TGCAATGCTAGAGATCAACTGCCCTTGGGTCTCGGGGAGACCCAGTACTTC. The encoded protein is CNARDQLPLGLGETQYF.

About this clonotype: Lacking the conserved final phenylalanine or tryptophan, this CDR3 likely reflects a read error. In DNA, the CDR3 is TGCAGCGTTGAAGGGAGGGACAGCGGCTCTGGTGGCTACACCATC. Translating it yields CSVEGRDSGSGGYTI. The chain employs TRBV29-1 and TRBJ1-2; TRBD1 aligns across 7 bases. Germline V gene data show CDR1 as SQVTM and CDR2 as ANQGSEA. This CDR3 is built from 15 residues. V lost 1 base to trimming and J lost 7 bases; unmatched junction nucleotides: 12.

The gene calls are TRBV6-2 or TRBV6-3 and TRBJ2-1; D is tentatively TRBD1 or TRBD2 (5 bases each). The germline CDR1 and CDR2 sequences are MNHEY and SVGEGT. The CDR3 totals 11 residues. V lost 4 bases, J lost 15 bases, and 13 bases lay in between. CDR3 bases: TGTGCCAGCAGTTGGGACGATGACCTGTTCTTC. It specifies CASSWDDDLFF.

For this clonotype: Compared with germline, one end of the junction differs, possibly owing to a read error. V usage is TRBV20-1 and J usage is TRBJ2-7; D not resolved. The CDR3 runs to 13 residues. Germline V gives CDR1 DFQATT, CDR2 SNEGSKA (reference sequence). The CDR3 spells CNASIPFTYEQYF. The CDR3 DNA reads TGCAATGCTAGTATTCCATTTACCTACGAGCAGTACTTC.

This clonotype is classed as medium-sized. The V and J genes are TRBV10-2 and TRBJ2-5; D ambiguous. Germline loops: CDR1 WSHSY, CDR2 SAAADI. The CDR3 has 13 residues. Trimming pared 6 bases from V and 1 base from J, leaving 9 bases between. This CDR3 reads CASSPRAQETQYF. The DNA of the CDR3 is TGCGCCAGCAGCCCCCGGGCCCAAGAGACCCAGTACTTC.